One T cell receptor beta chain is described in this entry. Its antigen is not identified. The V gene's germline CDR1 is SEHNR and CDR2 FQNEAQ (reference sequence). The CDR3 is 14 residues long. The sample originates from a study of post-analysis software for immune sequencing data. Across the whole study: Relapsing-remitting, secondary progressive and progressive-relapsing courses of multiple sclerosis were included.

General observations from the study: When compared against controls, multiple sclerosis patients showed significantly lower normalized Chao1 diversity. Under the F measure, samples that were prepared in one batch clustered strongly together. Patients showed TRBV5-6, TRBV5-1 and TRBV20-1 among about five TRBV segments more frequent than in controls.

Unique molecular identifiers were carried by the TCR beta cDNA libraries. Input amounts of about 0.95 to 11 million T cells were used. These gave some 500,000 cDNA molecules, so each molecule approximated one T cell. TCRdb itself ran the PCR reads through MiXCR, one entry per CDR3 protein. The sample contains about 770,000 distinct CDR3 sequences, 40% to 55% of which appear only once. Sequenced material: blood. The chain is built from TRBV7-9 and TRBJ2-7; 9 bases agree with TRBD1. The end of the DNA fits TRBJ2-1 better, so the J call may be wrong. The sequence was obtained from a girl aged 5-17 years with multiple sclerosis. The CDR3 loop is CASSRRDRAHEQFF. CDR3 DNA sequence: TGTGCCAGCAGCCGCCGGGACAGGGCCCACGAGCAGTTCTTC.